This is a list of T cell receptor beta chains from one sample in a study of control samples from healthy donors and cancer patients. Profiling relied on immunoSEQ multiplex PCR, and the TCRdb table lists in-frame clones only, not all of them. The data contain 70,000 to 90,000 clones, around 94% of them singletons. Material: blood. These receptors were taken from a woman aged 40 to 50 in good health. Both conserved end residues are part of each CDR3. A D gene is named only where the DNA matches it firmly. Where a row states a size, it is once, few, many or the class of an expanded clone; other rows omit it.

D	V	J	size	CDR3	DNA
NA	TRBV19	TRBJ1-1	NA	CASSRTGIGNTEAFF	TGTGCCAGTAGCCGGACCGGGATCGGGAACACTGAAGCTTTCTTT
NA	TRBV28	TRBJ2-1	NA	CASSLRSFRRANEQFF	TGTGCCAGCAGTCTCCGGTCTTTCAGGAGGGCCAATGAGCAGTTCTTC
NA	TRBV29-1	TRBJ1-3	NA	CSARQAVSGNTIYF	TGCAGCGCCCGGCAGGCGGTCTCTGGAAACACCATATATTTT
NA	TRBV12-3/TRBV12-4	TRBJ1-2	NA	CASSSDYGYTF	TGTGCCAGCAGCTCAGACTATGGCTACACCTTC
NA	TRBV24-1	TRBJ2-5	NA	CATSDEYQETQYF	TGTGCCACCAGTGATGAGTACCAAGAGACCCAGTACTTC
NA	TRBV7-2	TRBJ1-1	NA	CASSPTTDLNTEAFF	TGTGCCAGCAGCCCAACGACAGATTTGAACACTGAAGCTTTCTTT
NA	TRBV9	TRBJ2-2	NA	CASSPSGVDTGELFF	TGTGCCAGCAGCCCGTCAGGGGTCGACACCGGGGAGCTGTTTTTT
TRBD1	TRBV28	TRBJ2-7	NA	CATWDSTYEQYF	TGTGCCACCTGGGACAGCACCTACGAGCAGTACTTC
TRBD1	TRBV2	TRBJ1-2	NA	CASSMDRIYGYTF	TGTGCCAGCTCTATGGACAGGATCTATGGCTACACCTTC
NA	TRBV12-3/TRBV12-4	TRBJ1-1	NA	CASSLGGGTEAFF	TGTGCCAGCAGTTTGGGGGGCGGCACTGAAGCTTTCTTT
NA	TRBV27	TRBJ2-3	NA	CASGLGALEITDTQYF	TGTGCCAGCGGTCTTGGGGCTCTAGAAATCACAGATACGCAGTATTTT
TRBD1	TRBV19	TRBJ1-1	NA	CASSRGQGKPEAFF	TGTGCCAGTAGCAGAGGACAGGGGAAGCCTGAAGCTTTCTTT
NA	TRBV19	TRBJ2-7	NA	CASSIRTEIYEQYF	TGTGCCAGTAGTATCCGGACAGAGATCTACGAGCAGTACTTC
TRBD2	TRBV4-3	TRBJ2-1	NA	CASSQGTGTSGGLGDNEQFF	TGCGCCAGCAGCCAAGGAACCGGGACTAGCGGGGGGTTAGGGGACAATGAGCAGTTCTTC
NA	TRBV5-6	TRBJ1-6	NA	CASSLRSQWWGSPLHF	TGTGCCAGCAGCCTAAGATCACAGTGGTGGGGTTCACCCCTCCACTTT
NA	TRBV7-8	TRBJ1-4	NA	CASKRAGMVTNEKLFF	TGTGCCAGCAAGAGGGCAGGGATGGTGACTAATGAAAAACTGTTTTTT
TRBD1	TRBV6-1	TRBJ1-5	NA	CASSDRGDQPQHF	TGTGCCAGCAGTGACAGGGGGGATCAGCCCCAGCATTTT
TRBD1	TRBV9	TRBJ2-1	NA	CASSTPDRDGEQFF	TGTGCCAGCAGCACCCCGGACAGGGATGGTGAGCAGTTCTTC
NA	TRBV11-1	TRBJ2-3	NA	CASSYGSRTDTQYF	TGTGCCAGCAGCTACGGGAGCCGAACAGATACGCAGTATTTT
NA	TRBV27	TRBJ1-6	NA	CASTKRGGTLENSPLHF	TGTGCCAGCACCAAAAGAGGTGGGACACTCGAAAATTCACCCCTCCACTTT
NA	TRBV19	TRBJ1-1	NA	CASSISLPAEAFF	TGTGCCAGTAGTATTAGCTTGCCAGCTGAAGCTTTCTTT
NA	TRBV28	TRBJ2-7	once	CASSRDGPGEQYF	TGTGCCAGCAGTCGGGACGGCCCTGGCGAGCAGTACTTC
NA	TRBV5-1	TRBJ2-2	NA	CASSMNTGELFF	TGCGCCAGCAGCATGAACACCGGGGAGCTGTTTTTT
TRBD2	TRBV7-2	TRBJ2-5	NA	CASSSWTSGSGKTQYF	TGTGCCAGCAGCTCGTGGACTAGCGGGAGTGGGAAGACCCAGTACTTC
NA	TRBV30	TRBJ1-5	NA	CAWSVGHYNQPQHF	TGTGCCTGGAGTGTAGGACATTACAATCAGCCCCAGCATTTT
TRBD1	TRBV2	TRBJ1-1	NA	CASMGQGNTEAFF	TGTGCCAGCATGGGACAGGGGAACACTGAAGCTTTCTTT
TRBD1	TRBV2	TRBJ1-6	NA	CASSDDRVRPLHF	TGTGCCAGCAGTGACGACAGGGTAAGACCCCTCCACTTT
NA	TRBV28	TRBJ2-1	NA	CASTDPTRGHRHEQFF	TGTGCCAGCACCGACCCAACACGGGGCCACCGCCATGAGCAGTTCTTC
NA	TRBV6-2/TRBV6-3	TRBJ2-7	NA	CASSSAGRSEQYF	TGTGCCAGCAGTTCCGCAGGGCGAAGCGAGCAGTACTTC
NA	TRBV30	TRBJ1-5	once	CAWSPGPAGRNGNQPQHF	TGTGCCTGGAGTCCCGGCCCAGCAGGGCGTAATGGCAATCAGCCCCAGCATTTT
TRBD2	TRBV24-1	TRBJ2-5	NA	CATSDTSGSFETQYF	TGTGCCACCAGTGACACTAGCGGGAGCTTTGAGACCCAGTACTTC
NA	TRBV25-1	TRBJ2-3	NA	CASSEYGGARTDTQYF	TGTGCCAGCAGTGAATATGGAGGGGCAAGGACAGATACGCAGTATTTT
NA	TRBV11-2	TRBJ1-5	NA	CASSLEGQVHQPQHF	TGTGCCAGCAGCTTAGAGGGCCAGGTGCATCAGCCCCAGCATTTT
TRBD1	TRBV7-3	TRBJ2-3	NA	CASSRQGADTQYF	TGTGCCAGCAGCCGACAGGGGGCAGATACGCAGTATTTT
NA	TRBV16	TRBJ1-1	NA	CASSQNTEASF	TGTGCCAGCAGCCAGAACACTGAAGCTTCCTTT
TRBD1	TRBV6-5	TRBJ1-1	NA	CASSYSRTGDTEAFF	TGTGCCAGCAGTTACTCGAGGACAGGGGACACTGAAGCTTTCTTT
TRBD1	TRBV11-2	TRBJ1-5	NA	CASSLVGQGDAMHF	TGTGCCAGCAGCTTAGTCGGGCAGGGGGACGCAATGCATTTT
NA	TRBV5-1	TRBJ2-1	NA	CASTQGYTGNEQFF	TGCGCCAGCACCCAGGGTTACACGGGCAATGAGCAGTTCTTC
NA	TRBV15	TRBJ1-3	NA	CATSRDGGGNSGNTIYF	TGTGCCACCAGCAGAGATGGTGGGGGAAACTCTGGAAACACCATATATTTT
TRBD1	TRBV5-6	TRBJ2-7	NA	CASSLARQGLSYEQYF	TGTGCCAGCAGCTTGGCCCGACAGGGTCTGAGCTACGAGCAGTACTTC
NA	TRBV5-6	TRBJ1-6	NA	CASTLGVLYNSPLHF	TGTGCCAGCACCCTCGGGGTCCTCTATAATTCACCCCTCCACTTT
NA	TRBV7-2	TRBJ1-1	NA	CASNPGTLNTEAFF	TGTGCCAGCAACCCAGGGACATTGAACACTGAAGCTTTCTTT
NA	TRBV7-9	TRBJ1-2	NA	CASSRRLYGYTF	TGTGCCAGCAGCCGACGGCTGTATGGCTACACCTTC
TRBD1	TRBV6-2/TRBV6-3	TRBJ1-1	NA	CASSYLRQGSQFMNTEAFF	TGTGCCAGCAGTTACCTCCGACAGGGGTCCCAGTTTATGAACACTGAAGCTTTCTTT
NA	TRBV7-2	TRBJ2-7	NA	CASSIQGYEQYF	TGTGCCAGCAGCATCCAAGGATACGAGCAGTACTTC
TRBD2	TRBV6-2/TRBV6-3	TRBJ2-1	NA	CASSPGLAGLNEQFF	TGTGCCAGCAGTCCCGGACTAGCGGGGCTAAATGAGCAGTTCTTC